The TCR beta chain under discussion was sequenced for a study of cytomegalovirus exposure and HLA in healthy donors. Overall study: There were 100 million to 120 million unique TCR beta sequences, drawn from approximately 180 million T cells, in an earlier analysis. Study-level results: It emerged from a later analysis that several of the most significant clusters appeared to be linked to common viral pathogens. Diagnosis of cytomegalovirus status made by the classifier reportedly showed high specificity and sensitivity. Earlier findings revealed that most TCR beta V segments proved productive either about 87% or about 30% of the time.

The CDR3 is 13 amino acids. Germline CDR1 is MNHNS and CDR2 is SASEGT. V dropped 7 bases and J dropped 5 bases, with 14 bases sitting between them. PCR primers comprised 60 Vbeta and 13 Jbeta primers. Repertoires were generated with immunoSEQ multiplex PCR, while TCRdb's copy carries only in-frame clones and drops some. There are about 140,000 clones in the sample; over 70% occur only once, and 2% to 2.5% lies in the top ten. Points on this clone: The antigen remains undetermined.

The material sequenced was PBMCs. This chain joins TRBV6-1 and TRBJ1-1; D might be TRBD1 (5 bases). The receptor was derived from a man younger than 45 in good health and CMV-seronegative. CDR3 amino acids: CASNGGSTTEAFF. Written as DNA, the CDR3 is TGTGCCAGCAACGGGGGGTCTACAACTGAAGCTTTCTTT.